The 30 T cell receptor beta chains reported below all come from one sample, sequenced in a study of T cell responses to AZD1222 COVID-19 vaccine. Here immunoSEQ multiplex PCR was the method, and the copy in TCRdb shows in-frame clones only, minus some. The sample carries 80,000 or so clones, just over 90% recorded once. The sample consisted of peripheral blood, taken on day 0 of MenACWY control vaccination. These receptors originate from an adult in good health.

V usage is TRBV5-1 and J usage is TRBJ1-6; no clear D gene. CDR1 and CDR2 (germline): SGHRS, YFSETQ. This CDR3 comprises 14 residues. The germline V and J ends were trimmed by 5 bases and 5 bases, with 11 bases remaining between them. CDR3 bases: TGCGCCAGCAGGACGGAACAGCATAATTCACCCCTCCACTTT. Protein: CASRTEQHNSPLHF.

The count of this clone is one. The CDR3 nucleotides read TGTGCCAGCAGCCAAGACGGACCCTACGAGCAGTACTTC. Amino acids: CASSQDGPYEQYF. The V gene is TRBV3-1 (or the pseudogene TRBV3-2), the J gene TRBJ2-7; unclear D gene. Germline loops: CDR1 LGHDT, CDR2 YNNKEL (reference sequence). V lost 0 bases, J lost 2 bases, and 5 bases lay in between. This CDR3 region has 13 residues.

V is TRBV27 and J is TRBJ2-5; D may correspond to TRBD1 or TRBD2 (6 bases each). The V and J ends lost 10 bases and 7 bases respectively, with 19 bases between them. This CDR3 spans 13 amino acids. Germline V gives CDR1 MNHEY, CDR2 SMNVEV (reference sequence). CDR3 nucleotide sequence: TGTGCCATCAGGCCGGCCGGAGGGGGGACCCAGTACTTC. It is translated as CAIRPAGGGTQYF.

This clone is a singleton in its sample. V usage is TRBV14 and J usage is TRBJ1-2; the D gene is possibly TRBD1 (5 bases). The length of the CDR3 is 14 residues. Germline V gene sequence: CDR1 SGHDN, CDR2 FVKESK. Trimming took 4 bases from V and 1 from J, leaving 10 bases between them. The CDR3 spells CASSPRGSNYGYTF. Here the CDR3 DNA reads TGTGCCAGCAGCCCCCGGGGGAGTAACTATGGCTACACCTTC.

The gene calls are TRBV5-4 and TRBJ1-1; the D is unclear. The V gene's germline CDR1 is SGHNT and CDR2 YYREEE (reference sequence). V gave up 10 bases and J gave up 1 base, with 14 bases separating them. This CDR3 comprises 13 residues. The CDR3 bases are TGTGCCGGTTTACAGTTGGGGAACACTGAAGCTTTCTTT. Amino acids: CAGLQLGNTEAFF.

This rearrangement joins TRBV6-5 to TRBJ2-7; D is undetermined. CDR1 and CDR2 (germline): MNHEY, SVGAGI. Trimming cost V 1 base and J 5 bases, with 9 bases left between them. There are 13 residues in the CDR3. In DNA, the CDR3 is TGTGCCAGCAGTTACTGGGGAACCGACGAGCAGTACTTC. Encoded protein: CASSYWGTDEQYF.

The rearrangement uses TRBV18 and TRBJ2-7; 16 bases are a match to TRBD2. Unmatched junction bases numbered 9, after V lost 6 bases and J lost 4 bases. The CDR3 is 17 residues long. The germline gives CDR1 KGHSH, CDR2 LQKENI. CDR3 DNA sequence: TGTGCCAGCTCCCCCGGGACTAGCGGGAGGGCCGTATACGAGCAGTACTTC. Translating it yields CASSPGTSGRAVYEQYF.

As concerns this clone: Other DNA sequences in the same sample also yield this CDR3. This rearrangement joins TRBV28 to TRBJ1-5; D uncertain. Germline V CDR1 and CDR2: MDHEN, SYDVKM. The V gene lost 1 base and the J gene lost 6 bases, with 4 bases spanning the gap. The CDR3 has 12 residues. CDR3 residues: CASSLLGQPQHF. Here the CDR3 DNA reads TGTGCCAGCAGTTTATTGGGTCAGCCCCAGCATTTT.

The chain uses TRBV28 and TRBJ1-1; D not resolved. The CDR3 is 15 residues long. Deletions cut 3 bases from V and 8 bases from J, with 19 bases between. CDR1 is MDHEN, CDR2 SYDVKM, per germline. DNA for the CDR3: TGTGCCAGCAGTTTTATCGGGGAGAGGACGGACGAAGCTTTCTTT. Amino acids: CASSFIGERTDEAFF. The complete variable domain, with remaining parts taken from reference TRBV28 and TRBJ1-1, reads DVKVTQSSRYLVKRTGEKVFLECVQDMDHENMFWYRQDPGLGLRLIYFSYDVKMKEKGDIPEGYSVSREKKERFSLILESASTNQTSMYLCASSFIGERTDEAFFGQGTRLTVV.

J is TRBJ2-1 and V is TRBV5-6; 12 positions match TRBD2. Per the germline V gene, CDR1 is SGHDT and CDR2 is YYEEEE. After removal of 1 base from V and 8 bases from J, the junction contained 7 bases not matched to a gene. This CDR3 comprises 16 residues. In DNA, the CDR3 is TGTGCCAGCAGCTTGCAGGCTAGCGGGAGGGGGTATGAGCAGTTCTTC. This translates into CASSLQASGRGYEQFF.

The chain joins TRBV5-1 to TRBJ2-7; TRBD2 is a possible D gene (5 bases). Germline CDR1 and CDR2: SGHRS and YFSETQ. The CDR3 has 12 amino acids. V was shortened by 3 bases and J by 5 bases, with 9 bases between the two germline ends. CDR3 residues: CASSSPTNEQYF. The CDR3 nucleotides read TGCGCCAGCAGCTCTCCGACTAACGAGCAGTACTTC.

This chain links TRBV5-4 with TRBJ1-1, with TRBD1 as a possible D gene (6 bases). This CDR3 comprises 16 residues. V lost 4 bases, J lost 4 bases, and 20 bases lay in between. Germline CDR1 and CDR2: SGHNT and YYREEE (reference sequence). The CDR3 is CASSPGAAWGGTEAFF. DNA for the CDR3: TGTGCCAGCAGCCCGGGGGCTGCATGGGGCGGCACTGAAGCTTTCTTT.

This chain uses TRBV5-5 with TRBJ1-4, with D maybe TRBD1 (6 bases). Trimming removed 4 bases from V and 9 bases from J, with 19 bases in between. Looked up from germline, CDR1 is SGHKS and CDR2 is YYEKEE (reference sequence). This CDR3 comprises 15 residues. The CDR3 region has the DNA TGTGCCAGCAGCGAAGAGGGGGACACCCTGAAAAAACTGTTTTTT. Translating it yields CASSEEGDTLKKLFF.

This clone was detected only once. The chain is built from TRBV7-3 and TRBJ2-5; D ambiguous. Looked up from germline, CDR1 is SGHTA and CDR2 is FQGTGA. V gave up 4 bases and J gave up 1 base, with 7 bases separating them. The CDR3 is made up of 13 amino acids. Here the CDR3 reads CASSSRTQETQYF. The CDR3 coding sequence is TGTGCCAGCAGCTCCCGGACCCAAGAGACCCAGTACTTC.

The chain is built from TRBV7-9 and TRBJ1-2; D not resolved. CDR3 size: 15 residues. Germline CDR1 is SEHNR and CDR2 is FQNEAQ (reference sequence). V was cut by 1 base and J by 4 bases, with 13 bases left in between. CDR3 coding DNA: TGTGCCAGCAGCTTAGGTGAGGGAGGGCCCTATGGCTACACCTTC. Translating gives CASSLGEGGPYGYTF.

V is TRBV7-2 and J is TRBJ1-6, with 9 bases that match TRBD1. From germline, CDR1 is SGHTA and CDR2 FQGNSA. The V gene end was trimmed by 0 bases and the J gene end by 11 bases; junction bases not matched to a gene: 11. This CDR3 region has 17 residues. The CDR3 coding sequence is TGTGCCAGCAGCTTAGCGTTTCCGGGACAGGGAGGTCCACCCCTCCACTTT. Encoded protein: CASSLAFPGQGGPPLHF.

V usage is TRBV2 and J usage is TRBJ2-7; no clear D gene. CDR3 length equals 11 residues. Trimming left V 0 bases short and J 3 bases short, with 0 bases between. The germline V gene has CDR1 SNHLY and CDR2 FYNNEI. This CDR3 is CASSEAYEQYF. Here the CDR3 DNA reads TGTGCCAGCAGTGAAGCCTACGAGCAGTACTTC.

The chain is built from TRBV12-3 or TRBV12-4 and TRBJ1-1; no reliable D call. The ends were cut back, 3 bases at V and 5 bases at J, with 7 bases in the middle. The CDR3 totals 12 residues. CDR3 DNA sequence: TGTGCCAGCAGTTTTCGGAAGACTGAAGCTTTCTTT. Amino acid sequence: CASSFRKTEAFF.

A few counts support this clone. This chain connects TRBV18 to TRBJ1-5; D is undetermined. Germline V lookup: CDR1 KGHSH, CDR2 LQKENI. The CDR3 is 14 amino acids. Trimming pared 3 bases from V and 3 bases from J, leaving 9 bases between. CDR3 region: CASSPGNDNQPQHF. In nucleotides, the CDR3 is TGTGCCAGCTCACCCGGGAATGACAATCAGCCCCAGCATTTT. The whole variable domain, filled in from reference TRBV18 and TRBJ1-5, reads NAGVMQNPRHLVRRRGQEARLRCSPMKGHSHVYWYRQLPEEGLKFMVYLQKENIIDESGMPKERFSAEFPKEGPSILRIQQVVRGDSAAYFCASSPGNDNQPQHFGDGTRLSIL.

This clone was seen just once. This chain connects TRBV10-1 to TRBJ1-5; D call uncertain. Deletions cut 4 bases from V and 6 bases from J, with 10 bases between. The CDR3 is made up of 13 amino acids. CDR1 is WNHNN, CDR2 SYGVQD, per germline (reference sequence). Here the CDR3 reads CASSGGLGQPQHF. In DNA form, the CDR3 reads TGCGCCAGCAGTGGAGGGCTCGGTCAGCCCCAGCATTTT.

The chain has TRBV19 and TRBJ2-2; a possible D gene is TRBD2 (5 bases). Germline lookup yields CDR1 LNHDA and CDR2 SQIVND (reference sequence). Trimming took off 11 bases at V and 13 bases at J, with 32 bases between the two ends. The CDR3 is 16 amino acids. The CDR3 is CASKGGTGFEQDALFF. In nucleotides, the CDR3 is TGTGCCTCAAAAGGAGGTACTGGGTTCGAGCAGGATGCGCTGTTTTTT. Variable domain in full (rest from reference TRBV19 and TRBJ2-2): DGGITQSPKYLFRKEGQNVTLSCEQNLNHDAMYWYRQDPGQGLRLIYYSQIVNDFQKGDIAEGYSVSREKKESFPLTVTSAQKNPTAFYLCASKGGTGFEQDALFFGEGSRLTVL.

This rearrangement joins TRBV15 to TRBJ2-5, with D possibly matching TRBD1 (6 bases). Trimming removed 5 bases from V and 10 bases from J, with 26 bases in between. The germline gives CDR1 LNHNV, CDR2 YYDKDF (reference sequence). CDR3 length: 16 residues. CDR3 sequence: CATSETVMGASLGQYF. As DNA, the CDR3 is TGTGCCACCAGCGAAACTGTTATGGGGGCGAGTTTGGGCCAGTACTTC.

The chain is built from TRBV19 and TRBJ2-2; 11 bases are a match to TRBD2. CDR3 length equals 20 residues. The V gene's germline CDR1 is LNHDA and CDR2 SQIVND (reference sequence). Germline trimming cut 4 bases from V and 5 bases from J; bases unmatched to any gene: 18. This CDR3 is CASSRDGTGGTSGGTGELFF. In DNA form, the CDR3 reads TGTGCCAGTAGTAGGGACGGGACAGGCGGTACTAGCGGGGGTACCGGGGAGCTGTTTTTT.

The rearrangement links TRBV5-1 to TRBJ1-4, with 10 bases that match TRBD1. Unmatched junction bases numbered 4, after V lost 1 base and J lost 7 bases. CDR1 and CDR2 from the germline V gene are SGHRS and YFSETQ. This CDR3 is 15 amino acids long. The CDR3 is CASSLRTGGREKLFF. The CDR3 DNA reads as TGCGCCAGCAGCTTGAGGACAGGGGGGCGTGAAAAACTGTTTTTT. Variable domain in full (rest from reference TRBV5-1 and TRBJ1-4): KAGVTQTPRYLIKTRGQQVTLSCSPISGHRSVSWYQQTPGQGLQFLFEYFSETQRNKGNFPGRFSGRQFSNSRSEMNVSTLELGDSALYLCASSLRTGGREKLFFGSGTQLSVL.

In DNA, the CDR3 is TGTGCCAGCAGGGACGGGACTAGCGGGAGTAATGAGCAGTTCTTC. The encoded protein is CASRDGTSGSNEQFF. This chain connects TRBV2 to TRBJ2-1; 14 nucleotides align to TRBD2. The CDR3 length is 15 residues. The V and J ends lost 6 bases and 7 bases, in that order; junction bases with no gene match: 5. In germline, CDR1 is SNHLY, CDR2 FYNNEI.

The CDR3 DNA reads TGCGCCAGCAGCCTCTACCAGGGAGCTGGAAACACCATATATTTT. Protein product: CASSLYQGAGNTIYF. The chain carries TRBV4-1 and TRBJ1-3, with a possible D match to TRBD1 (5 bases). Germline V gene lookup returns CDR1 MGHRA and CDR2 YSYEKL. V was shortened by 4 bases and J by 2 bases, with 12 bases between the two germline ends. The CDR3 is 15 residues long.

The chain employs TRBV27 and TRBJ2-2; 9 bases are shared with TRBD2. J was trimmed by 7 bases and V by 2 bases; bases with no gene match: 8. CDR1 and CDR2 from the germline V gene are MNHEY and SMNVEV (reference sequence). This CDR3 spans 16 amino acids. CDR3 DNA sequence: TGTGCCAGCAGTTTAAGTACTAGCGGGTTCGGCGGGGAGCTGTTTTTT. Encoded protein: CASSLSTSGFGGELFF.

The chain links TRBV19 to TRBJ1-5, with a tentative D call TRBD1 (6 bases). Trimming took 7 bases from V and 6 from J, leaving 19 bases between them. Germline CDR1 reads LNHDA; CDR2 reads SQIVND (reference sequence). The CDR3 length is 15 residues. Written as DNA, the CDR3 is TGTGCCAGTACCGATTCCGGGACATTCCTTCAGCCCCAGCATTTT. It translates to CASTDSGTFLQPQHF. Variable domain in full (rest from reference TRBV19 and TRBJ1-5): DGGITQSPKYLFRKEGQNVTLSCEQNLNHDAMYWYRQDPGQGLRLIYYSQIVNDFQKGDIAEGYSVSREKKESFPLTVTSAQKNPTAFYLCASTDSGTFLQPQHFGDGTRLSIL.

CDR3 sequence reads: CASSWRDEDYGYTF. The CDR3 DNA sequence: TGTGCCAGCAGTTGGAGGGATGAGGACTATGGCTACACCTTC. The chain carries TRBV7-9 and TRBJ1-2; no firm D call. The germline V gene encodes CDR1 SEHNR and CDR2 FQNEAQ (reference sequence). This CDR3 contains 14 residues. V dropped 6 bases and J dropped 3 bases, with 14 bases sitting between them.

J is TRBJ1-1 and V is TRBV2; D possibly corresponds to TRBD1 (6 bases). V was cut by 6 bases and J by 0 bases, with 11 bases left in between. The CDR3 has 14 amino acids. Germline assignment: CDR1 SNHLY and CDR2 FYNNEI. The CDR3 DNA reads as TGTGCCAGCAGGCTGACAGGACTGAACACTGAAGCTTTCTTT. Translation: CASRLTGLNTEAFF.